The TCR beta chain described here comes from a study of T cell repertoires in cytomegalovirus infection. Study context: Shared public TCR beta signatures pointed to both CMV infection and a matching HLA type.

Overall study results and limits: Within the response measured ex vivo, HLA-C-restricted CMV-specific TCR beta clonotypes were dominant. Frequencies of public TCR beta families were cumulated, and this identified carriers of CMV plus the relevant HLA.

This clonotype was seen a few times. The target antigen is unknown. V lost 5 bases to trimming and J lost 3 bases, with 20 bases between them. This CDR3 has 17 amino acids. TCRdb itself ran the reads through MiXCR, one entry per CDR3 protein. Among about 770,000 distinct CDR3 sequences listed, about 29% were seen once. This sequence originates from a human donor in good health (CMV status not recorded). Some clones in this sample may be carry-over from other donors' samples. The specimen was cultured CD8+ T cells from PBMCs, collected from culture after CMV antigen stimulation. V gene TRBV12-3 or TRBV12-4 combines with J gene TRBJ2-1; either TRBD1 or TRBD2 may supply D (5 bases each). The CDR3 coding sequence is TGTGCCAGCAGTCTACACCCTTCGGGACGCCGCTACAATGAGCAGTTCTTC. This gives the protein CASSLHPSGRRYNEQFF.